These 14 T cell receptor beta chains share one sample of origin, sequenced in a study of early T cells in non-severe SARS-CoV-2 infection. TCRdb redid the calling of the 5' RACE reads with MiXCR, one entry per CDR3 protein. The sample yields more than 80,000 distinct CDR3 sequences, roughly 15% seen once. Sequenced sample: whole blood. The receptor set was obtained from an adult who was a healthcare worker with PCR-confirmed SARS-CoV-2 infection or an uninfected control (not recorded which).

This clonotype was seen ten or more times. V and J are TRBV5-1 and TRBJ2-1; a possible D gene is TRBD2 (6 bases). The germline gives CDR1 SGHRS, CDR2 YFSETQ. V lost 5 bases to trimming and J lost 2 bases, with 14 bases between them. This CDR3 contains 15 residues. CDR3 loop: CASRATGEPYNEQFF. CDR3 DNA sequence: TGCGCCAGCAGGGCGACGGGGGAACCCTACAATGAGCAGTTCTTC.

The chain employs TRBV5-1 and TRBJ1-2; 7 positions match TRBD1. The germline gives CDR1 SGHRS, CDR2 YFSETQ. This CDR3 is 13 amino acids long. V trimming: 0 bases; J trimming: 8 bases; junction bases outside the gene matches: 4. CDR3 DNA sequence: TGCGCCAGCAGCTTGGAGGGGGCGGAGGGCTACACCTTC. The encoded protein is CASSLEGAEGYTF.

This clonotype came up a few times. The chain uses TRBV21-1 and TRBJ2-2; no DNA check was done on the table's D call, TRBD2. TRBV21-1 is described as a pseudogene. The CDR3 has 18 amino acids. The CDR3 protein is CASSKGTITSGNTGELFF. For the CDR3, the DNA is TGTGCCAGCAGCAAAGGCACAATCACGAGCGGAAACACCGGGGAGCTGTTTTTT.

The chain carries TRBV6-6 and TRBJ2-1; maybe TRBD2 (5 bases). Germline CDR1 and CDR2: MNHNY and SVGAGI (reference sequence). The CDR3 is made up of 14 amino acids. Trimming removed 10 bases from V and 4 bases from J, with 17 bases in between. The CDR3 here is CATSIERNYNEQFF. The CDR3 DNA is TGTGCCACCAGCATTGAGCGGAATTACAATGAGCAGTTCTTC.

This clonotype was observed a few times. The chain couples TRBV28 to TRBJ2-3; D is ambiguous. CDR1 MDHEN and CDR2 SYDVKM come from the germline V gene. The CDR3 spans 15 residues. With 2 bases removed from V and 5 bases from J, the gap between germline ends came to 14 bases. The CDR3 region is CASSLRIGLGDTQYF. As DNA, the CDR3 is TGTGCCAGCAGTTTAAGGATAGGGCTGGGAGATACGCAGTATTTT.

This clonotype was observed a handful of times. This chain connects TRBV12-5 to TRBJ2-7; TRBD1 aligns across 7 bases. The J segment lost 2 bases and the V segment lost 6 bases, leaving 4 bases of the junction unmatched. CDR1 and CDR2 (germline): LGHNT, FRNRAP. The CDR3 runs 13 residues. The CDR3 bases are TGTGCTAGTGGGCCGACAGGGCCCTACGAGCAGTACTTC. Translation: CASGPTGPYEQYF.

The gene calls are TRBV5-1 and TRBJ2-1; no clear D gene. Trimming pared 0 bases from V and 6 bases from J, leaving 10 bases between. From germline, CDR1 is SGHRS and CDR2 YFSETQ. The CDR3 totals 14 residues. In DNA form, the CDR3 reads TGCGCCAGCAGCTTGGCTGGGTACGGCAATGAGCAGTTCTTC. This gives the protein CASSLAGYGNEQFF.

This clonotype occurred many times. The V gene is TRBV7-2, the J gene TRBJ2-5; no clear D gene. The CDR3 consists of 12 residues. Trimming stripped 3 bases from V and 7 bases from J, with 9 bases between. CDR1 is SGHTA and CDR2 is FQGNSA in the germline V gene. The CDR3: CASSFDPGTQYF. The CDR3 DNA sequence: TGTGCCAGCAGCTTCGACCCCGGGACCCAGTACTTC. Together with reference TRBV7-2 and TRBJ2-5, the CDR3 gives the full variable domain: GAGVSQSPSNKVTEKGKDVELRCDPISGHTALYWYRQSLGQGLEFLIYFQGNSAPDKSGLPSDRFSAERTGGSVSTLTIQRTQQEDSAVYLCASSFDPGTQYFGPGTRLLVL.

The chain links TRBV9 to TRBJ2-1, with TRBD2 matching 10 bases. In germline, CDR1 is SGDLS, CDR2 YYNGEE. Unmatched junction bases numbered 10, after V lost 6 bases and J lost 7 bases. This CDR3 contains 15 residues. The CDR3 is CASTPGIAGGNEQFF. The DNA for the CDR3 is TGTGCCAGCACCCCAGGGATAGCGGGAGGTAATGAGCAGTTCTTC.

This clonotype was seen only a few times. This chain uses TRBV29-1 with TRBJ2-1; 9 bases agree with TRBD2. V trimming: 4 bases; J trimming: 10 bases; junction bases outside the gene matches: 11. The CDR3 totals 14 residues. Germline CDR1 and CDR2: SQVTM and ANQGSEA. The CDR3 nucleotides read TGCAGCGTTGTGGGGCTAGCGGGAATATCGGAGCAGTTCTTC. This translates into CSVVGLAGISEQFF.

This clonotype was detected a few times. The chain links TRBV2 to TRBJ1-6, with D perhaps TRBD1 (5 bases). Germline V gives CDR1 SNHLY, CDR2 FYNNEI. The CDR3 spans 14 residues. V dropped 6 bases and J dropped 4 bases, with 10 bases sitting between them. Written as DNA, the CDR3 is TGTGCCAGCAGAAAGACAGTGTATAATTCACCCCTCCACTTT. It is translated as CASRKTVYNSPLHF.

The V gene is TRBV28, the J gene TRBJ2-7; D is perhaps TRBD1 or TRBD2 (6 bases each). V lost 5 bases to trimming and J lost 4 bases, with 21 bases between them. Germline CDR1 reads MDHEN; CDR2 reads SYDVKM. This CDR3 region has 16 residues. CDR3 protein: CASSKPGQRRGYEQYF. DNA for the CDR3: TGTGCCAGCAGTAAACCGGGACAAAGGAGGGGATACGAGCAGTACTTC.

This clonotype showed up just a few times. The chain joins TRBV6-5 to TRBJ2-1; a possible D gene is TRBD1 (6 bases). The CDR3 spans 11 residues. Germline V lookup: CDR1 MNHEY, CDR2 SVGAGI. The V gene lost 4 bases and the J gene lost 11 bases, with 9 bases spanning the gap. CDR3 in amino acids: CASSSGQKQFF. In DNA, the CDR3 is TGTGCCAGCAGTTCAGGACAGAAGCAGTTCTTC.

Many counts were recorded for this clonotype. V is TRBV7-7 and J is TRBJ2-1, with no clear D. The CDR3 sequence is 13 residues long. Trimming left V 1 base short and J 5 bases short, with 6 bases between. The germline V gene has CDR1 SSHAT and CDR2 FNYEAQ (reference sequence). CDR3 protein: CASSLGANNEQFF. The CDR3, as DNA: TGTGCCAGCAGCTTAGGGGCTAACAATGAGCAGTTCTTC.